This TCR beta chain was sequenced in a study of blood T cell repertoires in COVID-19. In the study overall: PBMCs, B-cell-depleted T cells, or T cells provided the cDNA or gDNA that made up the material.

TCRdb keeps only in-frame clones here, not all; method: immunoSEQ multiplex PCR. Of approximately 200,000 clones in the sample, roughly 89% were seen once. The CDR3 has 13 residues. V dropped 1 base and J dropped 6 bases, with 9 bases sitting between them. CDR1 is LNHNV, CDR2 YYDKDF, per germline (reference sequence). The age range of participants was about 18 to 100 years, with residence in under 25 US areas. Allocation to cohorts depended on clinical history reported by the participants. The sample taken for sequencing was PBMCs or T cells enriched from blood (not recorded which). The clonotype comes from a woman aged 40 to 50 with acute COVID-19. The chain is built from TRBV15 and TRBJ1-2; D is unclear. The CDR3 protein is CATSRVGSDGYTF. CDR3 coding DNA: TGTGCCACCAGCAGAGTCGGCAGCGATGGCTACACCTTC. The full variable domain, completed using reference TRBV15 and TRBJ1-2, is DAMVIQNPRYQVTQFGKPVTLSCSQTLNHNVMYWYQQKSSQAPKLLFHYYDKDFNNEADTPDNFQSRRPNTSFCFLDIRSPGLGDTAMYLCATSRVGSDGYTFGSGTRLTVV.